This T cell receptor (beta chain) was sequenced during a study of cytomegalovirus exposure and HLA in healthy donors. A remark on this clone: Its antigen is not known.

60 Vbeta and 13 Jbeta primers were used in PCR. Here immunoSEQ multiplex PCR was the method, and the copy in TCRdb shows in-frame clones only, minus some. The sample holds 130,000 or so clones, more than 75% seen once. Study results and limitations: The authors listed 150 or so TCR beta chains as cytomegalovirus-associated. At a 0.05 false discovery rate, a later analysis found 16,951 TCR beta sequences to be associated with HLA alleles.

This clonotype originated in a woman in her forties or fifties in good health and CMV-seropositive. Input material: PBMCs.

In DNA form, the CDR3 reads TGCAGCGCCTCGGGGGGGACAGGGGGCCTCGAGCAGTACTTC. Residues: CSASGGTGGLEQYF. The V gene is TRBV29-1, the J gene TRBJ2-7, with 12 positions matching TRBD1. Germline lookup yields CDR1 SQVTM and CDR2 ANQGSEA. V was pared by 7 bases and J by 6 bases, with 10 bases of the junction left unmatched. The CDR3 extends over 14 amino acids.